These 5 T cell receptor beta chains were sequenced from one sample in a study of blood T cell repertoires in COVID-19 (dated by TCRdb to 2020 to 2021). Receptor amplification or capture employed the immunoSEQ multiplex PCR assay. This is the immuneACCESS table as TCRdb keeps it, with only in-frame sequences that have V and J called. A part of the clones is gone; compared with another copy, unresolved V genes explain less than half, and the rest is unexplained. Across this sample there are roughly 250,000 clones, with around nine tenths seen only once. In total, the top ten clones hold around 1.6% of the sample. Sequences were obtained from PBMCs or T cells enriched from blood (not recorded which). The receptor source for this set is a woman in her forties or fifties who had recovered from COVID-19.

This clone was observed a handful of times. This chain links TRBV10-3 with TRBJ1-6, with D possibly matching TRBD1 (6 bases). Germline-derived CDR1 and CDR2 are ENHRY and SYGVKD. Trimming removed 10 bases from V and 8 bases from J, with 18 bases in between. This CDR3 region has 14 residues. The chain's CDR3 is CATKRQVMDSPLHF. The CDR3 DNA is TGTGCCACAAAAAGACAGGTGATGGATTCACCCCTCCACTTT.

The chain carries TRBV5-1 and TRBJ2-2; tentative D call: TRBD2 (6 bases). Trimming took 4 bases from V and 2 from J, leaving 12 bases between them. The CDR3 loop spans 15 amino acids. Germline-derived CDR1 and CDR2 are SGHRS and YFSETQ. The CDR3 loop reads CASSKGGPNTGELFF. The CDR3 region has the DNA TGCGCCAGCAGCAAGGGAGGACCAAACACCGGGGAGCTGTTTTTT.

This chain connects TRBV11-2 to TRBJ2-7; TRBD1 is a possible D gene (6 bases). V was pared by 1 base and J by 5 bases, with 15 bases between. Looked up from germline, CDR1 is SGHAT and CDR2 is FQNNGV. This CDR3 contains 15 residues. The CDR3: CASSLAPFSGDEQYF. In nucleotides, the CDR3 is TGTGCCAGCAGCTTAGCCCCCTTCTCAGGGGACGAGCAGTACTTC.

CDR3 loop: CASSLAPGYEQYF. CDR3 in DNA: TGTGCCAGCAGCTTAGCTCCAGGCTACGAGCAGTACTTC. The genes are TRBV7-8 and TRBJ2-7; D gene unclear. Germline V gives CDR1 SGHVS, CDR2 FQNEAQ. V was cut by 0 bases and J by 3 bases, with 6 bases left in between. The CDR3 is 13 amino acids.

This clone was detected only once. The J gene is TRBJ1-5, the V gene TRBV28; weak D call: TRBD1 (5 bases). V gave up 5 bases and J gave up 2 bases, with 10 bases separating them. The CDR3 has 14 residues. Per the germline V gene, CDR1 is MDHEN and CDR2 is SYDVKM. CDR3 protein: CASSITGRNQPQHF. In DNA form, the CDR3 reads TGTGCCAGCAGTATCACAGGACGCAATCAGCCCCAGCATTTT.